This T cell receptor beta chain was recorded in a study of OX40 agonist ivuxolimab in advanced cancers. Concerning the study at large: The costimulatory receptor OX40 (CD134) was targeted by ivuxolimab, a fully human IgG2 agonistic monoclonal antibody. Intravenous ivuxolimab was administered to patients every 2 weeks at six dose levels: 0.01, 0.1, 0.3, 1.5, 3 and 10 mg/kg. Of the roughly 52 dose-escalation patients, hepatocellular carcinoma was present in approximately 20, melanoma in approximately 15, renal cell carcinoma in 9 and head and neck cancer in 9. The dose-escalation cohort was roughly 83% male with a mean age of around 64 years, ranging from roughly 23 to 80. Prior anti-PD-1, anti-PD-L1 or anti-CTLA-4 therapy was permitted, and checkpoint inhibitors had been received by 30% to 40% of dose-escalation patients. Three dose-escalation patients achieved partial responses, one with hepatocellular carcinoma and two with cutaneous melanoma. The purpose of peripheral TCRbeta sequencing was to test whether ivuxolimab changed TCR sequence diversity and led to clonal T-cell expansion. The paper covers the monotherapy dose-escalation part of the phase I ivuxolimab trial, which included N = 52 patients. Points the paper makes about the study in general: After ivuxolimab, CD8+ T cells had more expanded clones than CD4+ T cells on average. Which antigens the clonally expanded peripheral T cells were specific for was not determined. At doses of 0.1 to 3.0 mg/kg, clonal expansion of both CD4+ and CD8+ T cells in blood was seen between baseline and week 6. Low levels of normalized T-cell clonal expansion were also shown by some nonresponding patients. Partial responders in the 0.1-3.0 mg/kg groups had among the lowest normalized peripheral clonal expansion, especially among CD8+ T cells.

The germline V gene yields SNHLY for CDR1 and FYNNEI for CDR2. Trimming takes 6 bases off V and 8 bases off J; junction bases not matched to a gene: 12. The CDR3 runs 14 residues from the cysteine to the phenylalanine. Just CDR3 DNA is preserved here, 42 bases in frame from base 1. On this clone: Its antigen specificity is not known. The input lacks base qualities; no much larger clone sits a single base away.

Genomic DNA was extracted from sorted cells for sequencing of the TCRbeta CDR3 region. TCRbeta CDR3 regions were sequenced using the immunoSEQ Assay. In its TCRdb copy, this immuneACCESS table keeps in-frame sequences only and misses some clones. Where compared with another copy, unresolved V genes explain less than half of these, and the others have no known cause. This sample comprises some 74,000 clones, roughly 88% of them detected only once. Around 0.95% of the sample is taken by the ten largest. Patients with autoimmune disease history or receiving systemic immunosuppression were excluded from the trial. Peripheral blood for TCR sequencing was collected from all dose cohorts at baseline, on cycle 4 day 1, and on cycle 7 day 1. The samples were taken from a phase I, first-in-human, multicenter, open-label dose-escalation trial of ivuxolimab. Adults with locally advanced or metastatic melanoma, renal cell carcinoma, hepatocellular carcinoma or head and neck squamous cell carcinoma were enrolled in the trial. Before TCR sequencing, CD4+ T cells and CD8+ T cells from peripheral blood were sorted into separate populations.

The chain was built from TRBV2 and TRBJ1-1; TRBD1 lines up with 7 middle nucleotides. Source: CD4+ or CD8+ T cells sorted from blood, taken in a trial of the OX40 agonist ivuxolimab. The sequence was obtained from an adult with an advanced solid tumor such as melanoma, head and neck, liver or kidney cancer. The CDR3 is CASSQSWQGEEAFF. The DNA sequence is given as TGTGCCAGCAGCCAATCGTGGCAGGGGGAGGAAGCTTTCTTT.